This TCR beta chain originates from a study of blood T cells in healthy people across ages. The V gene's germline CDR1 is SEHNR and CDR2 FQNEAQ (reference sequence). The V and J ends lost 5 bases and 1 base respectively, with 20 bases between them. This CDR3 has 17 residues. Using a J-beta primer mix together with a sample-barcoded 5' primer, a second PCR was run for roughly 7 to 12 cycles. TCRdb passed the 5' RACE reads through MiXCR, listing each CDR3 protein once. The top ten clones hold over 2% of a sample with roughly 2 million distinct CDR3 sequences, roughly 52% of them seen once. The specimen sequenced was blood. The clonotype was recovered from a woman aged 40-49 years in good health. The chain recombines TRBV7-9 with TRBJ1-2; D is possibly TRBD1 (5 bases). The CDR3 DNA reads as TGTGCCAGCAGCACCGGGGGGGACGATACATTTAACTATGGCTACACCTTC. It codes for CASSTGGDDTFNYGYTF.